A selection of T cell receptor beta chains follows, all from one sample in a study of T cell repertoires in cytomegalovirus infection. Using its own MiXCR run on the reads, TCRdb lists one record per CDR3 protein. The top ten clones hold 8.5% to 10% of a sample with about 360,000 distinct CDR3 sequences, roughly 20% of them seen once. The sample consisted of PBMCs. These receptors were obtained from a human donor in good health (CMV status not recorded). Some clones in this sample may be carry-over from other donors' samples. CDR3s include the opening cysteine and the closing phenylalanine or tryptophan. The order of the fields is clone size, D gene, J gene, V gene, CDR3 DNA, CDR3 protein. D genes are given only for firm matches. Expanded clones get a size class; other rows say once, few or many, or leave the size out.

. | TRBD2 | TRBJ2-3 | TRBV10-3 | TGTGCCATCAGTGAGTCCAACCCACTAGCGGTTAGCACAGATACGCAGTATTTT | CAISESNPLAVSTDTQYF
few | TRBD1 | TRBJ1-4 | TRBV20-1 | TGCAGTGCAACCCCAGGGGGAAGTGAAAAACTGTTTTTT | CSATPGGSEKLFF
few | TRBD1 | TRBJ2-1 | TRBV2 | TGTGCCAGCAGTGCCCGGACAGGGTCGCGGGATGAGCAGTTCTTC | CASSARTGSRDEQFF
many | TRBD1 | TRBJ2-1 | TRBV19 | TGTGCCAGTAGTCCAAGCCCCGGGACAGGGGGCAGGGATGAGCAGTTCTTC | CASSPSPGTGGRDEQFF
few | TRBD2 | TRBJ2-3 | TRBV7-8 | TGTGCCAGCAGCTCGGGACTAGTGATGACAGATACGCAGTATTTT | CASSSGLVMTDTQYF
many | . | TRBJ1-3 | TRBV7-8 | TGTGCCAGCAGCTCCACCCCGGCTGGGGGTAGGGGAAACACCATATATTTT | CASSSTPAGGRGNTIYF
. | . | TRBJ1-4 | TRBV7-2 | TGTGCCAGCAGCCGATCGACGGTATCTAATGAAAAACTGTTTTTT | CASSRSTVSNEKLFF
many | . | TRBJ1-1 | TRBV18 | TGTGCCAGCTCACCATCCTTAGGGGGGAACACTGAAGCTTTCTTT | CASSPSLGGNTEAFF
. | TRBD2 | TRBJ2-1 | TRBV5-1 | TGCGCCAGCAGCTTGAGACTAGCGGGCATTGGTAGCTCCTACAATGAGCAGTTCTTC | CASSLRLAGIGSSYNEQFF
. | . | TRBJ2-7 | TRBV3-1 | TGTGCCAGCAGCCAAGGACTACTCACCTACGAGCAGTACTTC | CASSQGLLTYEQYF
many | . | TRBJ1-2 | TRBV5-5 | TGTGCCAGCAGCGGGACCCCAGGATCTAACTATGGCTACACCTTC | CASSGTPGSNYGYTF
few | . | TRBJ2-7 | TRBV6-2/TRBV6-3 | TGTGCCAGCAGTTACGGGCAGGTCGGCGAGCAGTACTTC | CASSYGQVGEQYF
few | TRBD2 | TRBJ2-3 | TRBV6-1 | TGTGCCAGCAGTGTCTGGACTAGAGCTGATACGCAGTATTTT | CASSVWTRADTQYF
few | TRBD1 | TRBJ1-5 | TRBV7-2 | TGTGCCAGCAGCGAGGACAGGTTCTCGCCCCAGCATTTT | CASSEDRFSPQHF
few | TRBD2 | TRBJ2-1 | TRBV5-1 | TGCGCCAGCAGCTTTTACAGGTCCCATGCCGGGACTAACATAGATCTGAATGAGCAGTTCTTC | CASSFYRSHAGTNIDLNEQFF
. | . | TRBJ1-1 | TRBV29-1 | TGCAGCGTTGACCCCGGGGAAAGGGGCCGGTATGGCACTGAAGCTTTCTTT | CSVDPGERGRYGTEAFF
few | . | TRBJ2-7 | TRBV6-5 | TGTGCCAGCAGTTGGGACAGAGGGGGGTCCGAGCAGTACTTC | CASSWDRGGSEQYF
. | . | TRBJ1-1 | TRBV5-4 | TGTGCCAGCAGCCCCGGTTGGCTAGGAGCTGAAGCTTTCTTT | CASSPGWLGAEAFF
. | . | TRBJ1-1 | TRBV12-3/TRBV12-4 | TGTGCCAGCAGTTTAGGCTTCGGGGGGTTTGTAATAAACACTGAAGCTTTCTTT | CASSLGFGGFVINTEAFF
many | TRBD2 | TRBJ2-1 | TRBV12-3/TRBV12-4 | TGTGCCAGCAGTTCCCATTGGAGCGGGAGGGCCCACGATTACAATGAGCAGTTCTTC | CASSSHWSGRAHDYNEQFF